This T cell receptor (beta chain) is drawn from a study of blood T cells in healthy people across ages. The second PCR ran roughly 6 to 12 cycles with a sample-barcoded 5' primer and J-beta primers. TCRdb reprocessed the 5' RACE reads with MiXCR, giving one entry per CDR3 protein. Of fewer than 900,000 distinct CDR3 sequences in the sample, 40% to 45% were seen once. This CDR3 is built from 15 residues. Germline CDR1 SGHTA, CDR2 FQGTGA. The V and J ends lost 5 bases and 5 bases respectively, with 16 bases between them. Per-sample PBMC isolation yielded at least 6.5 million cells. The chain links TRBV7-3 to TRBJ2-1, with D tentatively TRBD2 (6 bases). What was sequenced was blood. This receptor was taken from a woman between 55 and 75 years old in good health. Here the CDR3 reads CASSPRDALHNEQFF. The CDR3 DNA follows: TGTGCCAGCAGCCCGCGGGACGCTCTACACAATGAGCAGTTCTTC.